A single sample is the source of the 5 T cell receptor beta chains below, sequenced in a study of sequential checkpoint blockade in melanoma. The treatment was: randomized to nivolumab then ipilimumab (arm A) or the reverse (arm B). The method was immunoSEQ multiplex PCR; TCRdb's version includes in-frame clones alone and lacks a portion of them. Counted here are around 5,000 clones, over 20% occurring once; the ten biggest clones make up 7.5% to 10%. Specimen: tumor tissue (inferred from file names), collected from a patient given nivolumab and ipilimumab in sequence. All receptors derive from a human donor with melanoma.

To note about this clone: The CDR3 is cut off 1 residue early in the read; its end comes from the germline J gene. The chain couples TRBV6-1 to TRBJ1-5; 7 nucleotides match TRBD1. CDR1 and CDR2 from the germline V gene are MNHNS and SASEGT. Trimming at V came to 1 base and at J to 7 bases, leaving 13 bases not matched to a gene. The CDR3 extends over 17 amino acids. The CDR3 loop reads CASSEGTGRGLWQPQHF. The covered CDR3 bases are TGTGCCAGCAGTGAAGGGACAGGAAGGGGACTATGGCAGCCCCAGCAT.

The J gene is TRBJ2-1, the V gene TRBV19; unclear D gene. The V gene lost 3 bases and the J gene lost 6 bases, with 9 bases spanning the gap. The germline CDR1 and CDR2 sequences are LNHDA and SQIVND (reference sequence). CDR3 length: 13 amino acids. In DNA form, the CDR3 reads TGTGCCAGTAGTATCATGTTAGGCAATGAGCAGTTCTTC. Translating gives CASSIMLGNEQFF.

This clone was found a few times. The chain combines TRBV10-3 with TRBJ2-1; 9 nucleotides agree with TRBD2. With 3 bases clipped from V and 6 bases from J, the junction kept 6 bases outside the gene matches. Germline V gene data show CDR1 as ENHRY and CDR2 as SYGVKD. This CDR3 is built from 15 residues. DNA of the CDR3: TGTGCCATCAGTGAAGGCGGGAGGGGGGTCAATGAGCAGTTCTTC. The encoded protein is CAISEGGRGVNEQFF.

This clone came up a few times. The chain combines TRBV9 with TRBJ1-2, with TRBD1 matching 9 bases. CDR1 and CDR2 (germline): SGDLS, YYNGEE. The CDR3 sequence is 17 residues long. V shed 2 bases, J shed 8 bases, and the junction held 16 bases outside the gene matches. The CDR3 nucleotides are TGTGCCAGCAGCGTCGACCTTGGACAGGGGCGCGGGTCGGGCTACACCTTC. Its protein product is CASSVDLGQGRGSGYTF.

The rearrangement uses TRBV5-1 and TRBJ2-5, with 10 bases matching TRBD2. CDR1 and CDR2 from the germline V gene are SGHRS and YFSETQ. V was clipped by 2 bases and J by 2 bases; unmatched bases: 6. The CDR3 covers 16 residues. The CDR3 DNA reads TGCGCCAGCAGCTTCTTAGCGGGAGGTAAACAAGAGACCCAGTACTTC. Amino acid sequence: CASSFLAGGKQETQYF.